Below are 12 T cell receptor beta chains sequenced from a single sample in a study of graft-versus-host responses after intestinal transplantation. Libraries were prepared by immunoSEQ multiplex PCR; TCRdb keeps only in-frame clonotypes and omits some of them. This sample yields over 100,000 clones, of which 90% to 95% are seen a single time; approximately 1.2% belongs to the top ten. These receptors are not linked to any known antigen. This specimen was unstimulated CD8+ T cells sorted from spleen or lymph node cells, taken before transplant. The receptors stem from a human donor who was the organ donor for an intestinal transplant.

This rearrangement joins TRBV4-3 to TRBJ2-1; tentatively, D is TRBD1 (6 bases). CDR1 is LGHNA and CDR2 is YSLEER in the germline V gene. V shed 0 bases and J shed 4 bases, with 16 bases lying between them. The CDR3 runs to 17 residues. The CDR3 reads CASSQERYRDQYNEQFF. CDR3 nucleotides: TGCGCCAGCAGCCAAGAACGGTACAGGGATCAATACAATGAGCAGTTCTTC.

The chain links TRBV7-9 to TRBJ1-2, with TRBD1 identical over 9 bases. J gave up 5 bases and V 5 bases, and 12 bases lay outside the gene matches. The germline gives CDR1 SEHNR, CDR2 FQNEAQ (reference sequence). CDR3 length equals 16 residues. The CDR3 sequence: CASSAQGTGRGYGYTF. The CDR3 DNA reads as TGTGCCAGCAGCGCACAAGGGACAGGGAGAGGTTATGGCTACACCTTC.

This clone was detected only once. The rearrangement uses TRBV7-2 and TRBJ2-1; no definite D call. Trimming removed 3 bases at V and 8 bases at J, with 8 bases between. Germline V lookup: CDR1 SGHTA, CDR2 FQGNSA. CDR3 size: 12 residues. CDR3 sequence reads: CASSFWWDEQFF. Here the CDR3 DNA reads TGTGCCAGCAGCTTCTGGTGGGATGAGCAGTTCTTC.

The gene calls are TRBV29-1 and TRBJ2-1; 11 bases align to TRBD2. The V gene end was trimmed by 6 bases and the J gene end by 10 bases; junction bases not matched to a gene: 8. The CDR3 spans 13 residues. The V gene's germline CDR1 is SQVTM and CDR2 ANQGSEA. The CDR3 region is CSVPGTSGPEQFF. The CDR3 DNA sequence: TGCAGCGTCCCCGGGACTAGCGGCCCGGAGCAGTTCTTC.

The chain employs TRBV7-8 and TRBJ2-7; TRBD2 is a possible D gene (5 bases). The CDR3 consists of 17 residues. Germline lookup yields CDR1 SGHVS and CDR2 FQNEAQ. V shed 2 bases and J shed 5 bases, with 22 bases lying between them. The CDR3 here is CASSLIGLGLGFDEQYF. For the CDR3, the DNA is TGTGCCAGCAGCTTAATTGGGTTAGGACTCGGGTTTGACGAGCAGTACTTC. Drawing the rest from reference TRBV7-8 and TRBJ2-7, the complete variable domain is GAGVSQSPRYKVAKRGQDVALRCDPISGHVSLFWYQQALGQGPEFLTYFQNEAQLDKSGLPSDRFFAERPEGSVSTLKIQRTQQEDSAVYLCASSLIGLGLGFDEQYFGPGTRLTVT.

CDR3 loop: CASSLGVPETQYF. For the CDR3, the DNA is TGTGCCAGCAGCTTGGGAGTCCCAGAGACCCAGTACTTC. This rearrangement joins TRBV5-8 to TRBJ2-5; D not resolved. The CDR3 consists of 13 residues. CDR1 SGHTS and CDR2 YDEGEE come from the germline V gene. The V gene lost 0 bases and the J gene lost 4 bases, with 7 bases spanning the gap.

The chain combines TRBV2 with TRBJ2-5; D might be TRBD1 or TRBD2, each matching 5 bases. The CDR3 is 14 residues long. Germline CDR1 and CDR2: SNHLY and FYNNEI. V gave up 6 bases and J gave up 5 bases, with 16 bases separating them. CDR3 region: CASRGVFRIETQYF. CDR3 bases: TGTGCCAGCAGGGGGGTTTTTCGGATCGAGACCCAGTACTTC.

This sequence joins TRBV6-6 and TRBJ2-2, with D perhaps matching TRBD2 (6 bases). Trimming removed 4 bases at V and 3 bases at J, with 12 bases between. The CDR3 is 15 residues long. Looked up from germline, CDR1 is MNHNY and CDR2 is SVGAGI (reference sequence). The CDR3 DNA is TGTGCCAGCAGTTCCGGAGGGTCGGACACCGGGGAGCTGTTTTTT. Protein: CASSSGGSDTGELFF.

This clone was seen a few times. The chain links TRBV6-5 to TRBJ1-5; no reliable D call. CDR1 MNHEY and CDR2 SVGAGI come from the germline V gene. This CDR3 is 15 amino acids long. The V end lost 0 bases, the J end lost 4 bases, and 10 bases lay between the germline ends. Here the CDR3 DNA reads TGTGCCAGCAGTTACTCGGCAGGTCAAAATCAGCCCCAGCATTTT. Its translation is CASSYSAGQNQPQHF.

This chain joins TRBV5-1 and TRBJ2-1, with 9 bases identical to TRBD2. CDR1 and CDR2 (germline): SGHRS, YFSETQ. J was trimmed by 6 bases and V by 0 bases; bases with no gene match: 4. This CDR3 is 15 amino acids long. CDR3 in amino acids: CASSLGLAGSNEQFF. The DNA of the CDR3 is TGCGCCAGCAGCTTGGGGCTAGCGGGGTCCAATGAGCAGTTCTTC.

This clone has just one count. This chain links TRBV4-3 with TRBJ1-4; the D gene is possibly TRBD1 (6 bases). Germline lookup yields CDR1 LGHNA and CDR2 YSLEER. V shed 5 bases and J shed 8 bases, with 15 bases lying between them. The CDR3 spans 14 residues. CDR3 protein: CASSAVQGNEKLFF. DNA for the CDR3: TGCGCCAGCAGCGCCGTCCAGGGGAACGAAAAACTGTTTTTT.

This rearrangement joins TRBV9 to TRBJ2-1; D may be TRBD2 (6 bases). The germline CDR1 and CDR2 sequences are SGDLS and YYNGEE. This CDR3 spans 18 amino acids. The germline V and J ends were trimmed by 0 bases and 3 bases, with 19 bases remaining between them. The CDR3 loop reads CASSVERSTGVGYNEQFF. The CDR3 coding sequence is TGTGCCAGCAGCGTAGAGAGAAGTACGGGAGTCGGCTACAATGAGCAGTTCTTC.